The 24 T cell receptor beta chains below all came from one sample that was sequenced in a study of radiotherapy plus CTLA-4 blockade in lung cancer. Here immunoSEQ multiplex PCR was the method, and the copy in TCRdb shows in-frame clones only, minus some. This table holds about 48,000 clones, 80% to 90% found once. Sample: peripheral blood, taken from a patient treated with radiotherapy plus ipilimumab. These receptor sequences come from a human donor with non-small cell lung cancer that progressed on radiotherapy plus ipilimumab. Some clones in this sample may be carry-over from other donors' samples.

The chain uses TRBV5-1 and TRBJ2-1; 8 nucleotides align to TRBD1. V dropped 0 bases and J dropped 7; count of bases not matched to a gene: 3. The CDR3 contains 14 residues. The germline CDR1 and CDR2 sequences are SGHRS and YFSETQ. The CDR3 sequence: CASSLAGGFNEQFF. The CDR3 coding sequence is TGCGCCAGCAGCTTGGCAGGGGGCTTTAATGAGCAGTTCTTC.

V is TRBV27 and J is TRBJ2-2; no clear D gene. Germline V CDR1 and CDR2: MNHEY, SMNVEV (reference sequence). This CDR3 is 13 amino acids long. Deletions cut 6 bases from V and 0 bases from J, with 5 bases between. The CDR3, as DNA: TGTGCCAGCAGCCTCGCGAACACCGGGGAGCTGTTTTTT. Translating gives CASSLANTGELFF.

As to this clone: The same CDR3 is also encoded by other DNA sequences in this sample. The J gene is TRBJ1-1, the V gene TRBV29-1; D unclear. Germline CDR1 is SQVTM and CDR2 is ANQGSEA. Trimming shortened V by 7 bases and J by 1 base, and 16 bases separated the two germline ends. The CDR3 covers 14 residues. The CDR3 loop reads CSAQWPHTNTEAFF. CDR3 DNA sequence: TGCAGCGCCCAATGGCCCCATACGAACACTGAAGCTTTCTTT. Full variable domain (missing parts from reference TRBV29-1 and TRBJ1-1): SAVISQKPSRDICQRGTSLTIQCQVDSQVTMMFWYRQQPGQSLTLIATANQGSEATYESGFVIDKFPISRPNLTFSTLTVSNMSPEDSSIYLCSAQWPHTNTEAFFGQGTRLTVV.

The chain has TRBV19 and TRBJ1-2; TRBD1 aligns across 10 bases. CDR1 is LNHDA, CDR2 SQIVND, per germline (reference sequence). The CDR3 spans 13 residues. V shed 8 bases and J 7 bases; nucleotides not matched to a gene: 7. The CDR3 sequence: CASGLTGGSGYTF. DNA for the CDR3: TGTGCCAGTGGTCTGACAGGGGGCAGTGGCTACACCTTC.

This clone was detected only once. The CDR3 sequence is CASGFPVPGELFF. CDR3 bases: TGTGCTAGTGGTTTCCCGGTCCCCGGGGAGCTGTTTTTT. The chain has TRBV12-5 and TRBJ2-2; D remains unclear. CDR1 LGHNT and CDR2 FRNRAP come from the germline V gene. The CDR3 consists of 13 residues. The V gene lost 3 bases and the J gene lost 6 bases, with 8 bases spanning the gap. The whole variable domain, remainder taken from reference TRBV12-5 and TRBJ2-2, is DARVTQTPRHKVTEMGQEVTMRCQPILGHNTVFWYRQTMMQGLELLAYFRNRAPLDDSGMPKDRFSAEMPDATLATLKIQPSEPRDSAVYFCASGFPVPGELFFGEGSRLTVL.

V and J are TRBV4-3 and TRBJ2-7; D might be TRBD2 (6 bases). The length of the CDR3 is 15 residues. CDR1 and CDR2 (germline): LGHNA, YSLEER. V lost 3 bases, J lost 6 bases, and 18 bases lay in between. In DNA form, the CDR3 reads TGCGCCAGCAGCCAGGGAATGCAGGGACTCGGCGAGCAGTACTTC. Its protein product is CASSQGMQGLGEQYF.

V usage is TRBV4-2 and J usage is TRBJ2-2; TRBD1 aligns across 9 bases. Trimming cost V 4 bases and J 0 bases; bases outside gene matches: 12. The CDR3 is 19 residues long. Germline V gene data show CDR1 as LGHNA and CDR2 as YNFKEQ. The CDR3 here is CASSPRTGDFHANTGELFF. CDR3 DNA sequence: TGTGCCAGCAGCCCCCGGACAGGGGATTTCCATGCGAACACCGGGGAGCTGTTTTTT.

CDR3: CASGSLTGYQETQYF. DNA of the CDR3: TGTGCTAGTGGTTCGTTGACAGGGTACCAAGAGACCCAGTACTTC. The V call is TRBV12-5, the J call TRBJ2-5; 7 nucleotides align to TRBD1. Germline V lookup: CDR1 LGHNT, CDR2 FRNRAP. V was clipped by 4 bases and J by 0 bases; unmatched bases: 5. The CDR3 contains 15 residues.

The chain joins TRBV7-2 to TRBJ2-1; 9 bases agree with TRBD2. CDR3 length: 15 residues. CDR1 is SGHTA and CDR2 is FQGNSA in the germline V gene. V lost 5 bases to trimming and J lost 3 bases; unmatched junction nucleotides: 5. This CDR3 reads CASSKSGGYYNEQFF. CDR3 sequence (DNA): TGTGCCAGCAGCAAGAGCGGGGGGTACTACAATGAGCAGTTCTTC.

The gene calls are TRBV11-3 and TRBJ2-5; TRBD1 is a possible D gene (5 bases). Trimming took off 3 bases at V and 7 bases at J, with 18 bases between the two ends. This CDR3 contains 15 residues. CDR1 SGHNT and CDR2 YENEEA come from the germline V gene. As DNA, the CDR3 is TGTGCCAGCAGCTTGATTGAGACAGAAGGTTGGACCCAGTACTTC. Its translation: CASSLIETEGWTQYF.

CDR3: CATSRGQGVNEKLFF. The CDR3 region has the DNA TGTGCCACCAGCAGAGGTCAGGGGGTAAATGAAAAACTGTTTTTT. V gene TRBV15 combines with J gene TRBJ1-4, with 7 bases lining up with TRBD1. Per the germline V gene, CDR1 is LNHNV and CDR2 is YYDKDF (reference sequence). The V segment lost 1 base and the J segment 5 bases; nucleotides outside the gene matches: 4. This CDR3 has 15 amino acids.

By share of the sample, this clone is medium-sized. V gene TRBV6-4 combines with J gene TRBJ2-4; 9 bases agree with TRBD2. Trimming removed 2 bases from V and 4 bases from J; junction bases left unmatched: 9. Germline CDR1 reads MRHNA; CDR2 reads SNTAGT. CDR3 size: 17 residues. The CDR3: CASSDRWLAGTKNIQYF. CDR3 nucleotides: TGTGCCAGCAGTGACCGGTGGCTAGCGGGAACGAAAAACATTCAGTACTTC.

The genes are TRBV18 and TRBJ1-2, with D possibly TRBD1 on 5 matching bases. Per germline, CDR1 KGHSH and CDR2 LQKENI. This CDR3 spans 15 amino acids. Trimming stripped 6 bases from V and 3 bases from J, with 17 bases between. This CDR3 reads CASSPTGGSDYGYTF. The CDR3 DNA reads TGTGCCAGCTCCCCCACCGGGGGTTCGGACTATGGCTACACCTTC. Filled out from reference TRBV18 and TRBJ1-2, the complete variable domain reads NAGVMQNPRHLVRRRGQEARLRCSPMKGHSHVYWYRQLPEEGLKFMVYLQKENIIDESGMPKERFSAEFPKEGPSILRIQQVVRGDSAAYFCASSPTGGSDYGYTFGSGTRLTVV.

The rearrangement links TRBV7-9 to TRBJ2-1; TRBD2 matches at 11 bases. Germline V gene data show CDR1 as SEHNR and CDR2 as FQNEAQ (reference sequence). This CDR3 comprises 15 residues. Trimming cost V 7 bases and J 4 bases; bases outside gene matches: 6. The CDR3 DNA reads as TGTGCCAGCATTGTAGCGGGAGGGAATTACAATGAGCAGTTCTTC. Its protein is CASIVAGGNYNEQFF.

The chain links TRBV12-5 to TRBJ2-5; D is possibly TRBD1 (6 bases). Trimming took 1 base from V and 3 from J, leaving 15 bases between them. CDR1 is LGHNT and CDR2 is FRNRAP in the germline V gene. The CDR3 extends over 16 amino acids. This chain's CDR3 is CASGLGTGQPEETQYF. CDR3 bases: TGTGCTAGTGGTTTGGGGACGGGACAACCCGAAGAGACCCAGTACTTC.

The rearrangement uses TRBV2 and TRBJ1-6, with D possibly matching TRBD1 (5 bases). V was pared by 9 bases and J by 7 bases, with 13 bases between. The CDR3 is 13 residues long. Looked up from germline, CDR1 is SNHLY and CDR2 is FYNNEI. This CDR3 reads CAREDTENSPLHF. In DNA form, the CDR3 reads TGTGCCAGAGAGGACACAGAGAATTCACCCCTCCACTTT.

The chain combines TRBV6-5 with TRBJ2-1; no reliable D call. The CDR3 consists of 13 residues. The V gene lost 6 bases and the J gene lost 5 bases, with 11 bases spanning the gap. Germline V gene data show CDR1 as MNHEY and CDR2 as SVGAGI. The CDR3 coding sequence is TGTGCCAGCAGCCGCCTACGTAACAATGAGCAGTTCTTC. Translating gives CASSRLRNNEQFF.

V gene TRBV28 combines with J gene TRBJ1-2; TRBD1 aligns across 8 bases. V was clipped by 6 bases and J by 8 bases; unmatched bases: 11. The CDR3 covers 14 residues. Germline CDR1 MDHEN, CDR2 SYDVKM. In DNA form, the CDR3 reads TGTGCCAGCAGACGAACCGGGGACAGGAGAGGCTACACCTTC. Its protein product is CASRRTGDRRGYTF.

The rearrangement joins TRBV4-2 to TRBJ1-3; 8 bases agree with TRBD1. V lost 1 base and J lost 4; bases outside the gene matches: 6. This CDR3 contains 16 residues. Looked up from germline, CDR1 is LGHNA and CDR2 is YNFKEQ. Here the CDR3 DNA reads TGTGCCAGCAGCCAAGTCGGACAGGGAACAGGAAACACCATATATTTT. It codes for CASSQVGQGTGNTIYF.

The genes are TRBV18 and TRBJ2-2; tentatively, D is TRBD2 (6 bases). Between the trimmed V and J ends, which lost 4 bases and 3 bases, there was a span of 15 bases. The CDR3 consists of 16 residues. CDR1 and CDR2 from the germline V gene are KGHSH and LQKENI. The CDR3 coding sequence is TGTGCCAGCTCACTCAATTCCGGGACTGACACCGGGGAGCTGTTTTTT. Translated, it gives CASSLNSGTDTGELFF.

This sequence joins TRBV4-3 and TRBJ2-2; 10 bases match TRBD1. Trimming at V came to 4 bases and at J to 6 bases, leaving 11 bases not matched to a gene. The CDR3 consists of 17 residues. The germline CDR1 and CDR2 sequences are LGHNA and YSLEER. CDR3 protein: CASSLLGAGQGSGELFF. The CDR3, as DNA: TGCGCCAGCAGCCTCCTAGGGGCGGGACAGGGGTCCGGGGAGCTGTTTTTT.

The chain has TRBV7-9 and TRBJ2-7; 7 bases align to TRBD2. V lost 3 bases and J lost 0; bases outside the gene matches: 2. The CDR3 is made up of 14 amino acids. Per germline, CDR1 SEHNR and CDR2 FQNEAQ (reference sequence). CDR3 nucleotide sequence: TGTGCCAGCAGCTTTGGCGGGAGCTCCTACGAGCAGTACTTC. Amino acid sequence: CASSFGGSSYEQYF. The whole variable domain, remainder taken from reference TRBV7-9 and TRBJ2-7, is DTGVSQNPRHKITKRGQNVTFRCDPISEHNRLYWYRQTLGQGPEFLTYFQNEAQLEKSRLLSDRFSAERPKGSFSTLEIQRTEQGDSAMYLCASSFGGSSYEQYFGPGTRLTVT.

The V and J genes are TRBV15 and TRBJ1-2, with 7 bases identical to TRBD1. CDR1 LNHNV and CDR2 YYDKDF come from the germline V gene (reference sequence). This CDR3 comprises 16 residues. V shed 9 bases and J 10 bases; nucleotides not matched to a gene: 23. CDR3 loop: CATGGTVLGVWKDYTF. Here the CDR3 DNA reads TGTGCCACAGGGGGCACGGTTCTGGGAGTTTGGAAGGACTACACCTTC.

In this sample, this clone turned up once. The CDR3 region has the DNA TGTGCCAGCAAAGGGGGCGGTTTAGGCTACACCTTC. It is translated as CASKGGGLGYTF. The chain is built from TRBV27 and TRBJ1-2; the match to TRBD1 covers 7 bases. The CDR3 has 12 amino acids. V lost 7 bases and J lost 8; bases outside the gene matches: 7. Germline V gene sequence: CDR1 MNHEY, CDR2 SMNVEV (reference sequence).